The source of this T cell receptor (beta chain) is a study of T-cell reconstitution after alpha-beta-depleted transplantation in children. Per germline, CDR1 PRHDT and CDR2 FYEKMQ (reference sequence). This CDR3 has 14 residues. The trim removed 5 bases at V and 6 bases at J, leaving 5 bases unmatched. Researchers prepared the TCRbeta library using unique molecular identifiers, the study reports. TCRdb reprocessed the PCR reads via MiXCR and lists one record per CDR3 protein. The sample carries about 980,000 distinct CDR3 sequences, around 30% recorded once. The receptor comes from a boy younger than two who had a stem cell transplant for SCID, so the T cells may come from the graft donor. The starting material was PBMCs, mostly from graft donor cells, obtained 360 days after TCRalphabeta/CD19-depleted stem cell transplant. The chain is built from TRBV13 and TRBJ2-7, with 12 bases fitting TRBD2. CDR3 amino acids: CASSHPGLAGEQYF. In DNA form, the CDR3 reads TGTGCCAGCAGCCACCCGGGACTAGCGGGCGAGCAGTACTTC.